Shown below are 27 T cell receptor beta chains from a single sample sequenced in a study of T cell responses to AZD1222 COVID-19 vaccine. Method: immunoSEQ multiplex PCR; TCRdb's copy keeps in-frame clones and lacks some. The data hold about 55,000 clones, with about 85% observed a single time. Source: peripheral blood, taken on day 0 of AZD1222 vaccination. The receptors shown here come from an adult in good health.

This clone appeared a single time. The V gene is TRBV28, the J gene TRBJ1-5; TRBD1 might be the D (5 bases). The germline V and J ends were trimmed by 6 bases and 7 bases, with 16 bases remaining between them. Germline V gene sequence: CDR1 MDHEN, CDR2 SYDVKM. CDR3 length: 14 amino acids. In nucleotides, the CDR3 is TGTGCCAGCAGCCCACCGGGGGAGTGGCAGCCCCAGCATTTT. Its translation: CASSPPGEWQPQHF. The complete variable domain, with remaining parts taken from reference TRBV28 and TRBJ1-5, reads DVKVTQSSRYLVKRTGEKVFLECVQDMDHENMFWYRQDPGLGLRLIYFSYDVKMKEKGDIPEGYSVSREKKERFSLILESASTNQTSMYLCASSPPGEWQPQHFGDGTRLSIL.

The CDR3 protein is CASSYGVSRAYNEQFF. The CDR3 bases are TGTGCCAGCAGTTACGGGGTTTCTAGGGCTTACAATGAGCAGTTCTTC. The V call is TRBV6-5, the J call TRBJ2-1, with no clear D. CDR3 length equals 16 residues. V was trimmed by 2 bases and J by 4 bases, leaving 15 bases between them. CDR1 MNHEY and CDR2 SVGAGI come from the germline V gene.

The V and J genes are TRBV29-1 and TRBJ2-1; D is perhaps TRBD2 (6 bases). V was shortened by 3 bases and J by 1 base, with 16 bases between the two germline ends. Germline V gene sequence: CDR1 SQVTM, CDR2 ANQGSEA. The CDR3 is made up of 16 amino acids. The CDR3 loop is CSVDPPPGRSYNEQFF. CDR3 nucleotides: TGCAGCGTTGACCCCCCCCCAGGGAGGTCCTACAATGAGCAGTTCTTC.

V usage is TRBV3-1 (or the pseudogene TRBV3-2) and J usage is TRBJ1-2, with 7 bases matching TRBD1. The CDR3 consists of 13 residues. In germline, CDR1 is LGHDT, CDR2 YNNKEL (reference sequence). Germline trimming cut 6 bases from V and 8 bases from J; bases unmatched to any gene: 9. This CDR3 reads CASSPDRAAGYTF. The CDR3 DNA reads as TGTGCCAGCAGTCCCGACAGGGCGGCCGGCTACACCTTC.

This chain uses TRBV18 with TRBJ1-5, with unresolved D. Per germline, CDR1 KGHSH and CDR2 LQKENI. The CDR3 contains 12 residues. V was pared by 6 bases and J by 11 bases, with 14 bases between. DNA of the CDR3: TGTGCCAGCTCGGAACGGTCAATGGCCCAGCATTTT. It specifies CASSERSMAQHF.

This clone showed up just a few times. The chain combines TRBV30 with TRBJ1-3, with a weak D call TRBD1 (5 bases). Trimming removed 4 bases at V and 4 bases at J, with 11 bases between. Germline values: CDR1 GTSNPN, CDR2 SVGIG (reference sequence). This CDR3 is built from 13 residues. The CDR3 sequence is CAWKGGDGNTIYF. CDR3 nucleotides: TGTGCCTGGAAAGGAGGGGACGGAAACACCATATATTTT. The full variable domain, in which reference TRBV30 and TRBJ1-3 provide the parts outside the CDR3, is SQTIHQWPATLVQPVGSPLSLECTVEGTSNPNLYWYRQAAGRGLQLLFYSVGIGQISSEVPQNLSASRPQDRQFILSSKKLLLSDSGFYLCAWKGGDGNTIYFGEGSWLTVV.

The V gene is TRBV3-1 (or the pseudogene TRBV3-2), the J gene TRBJ2-5; maybe TRBD1 (5 bases). CDR1 is LGHDT, CDR2 YNNKEL, per germline (reference sequence). The ends were cut back, 1 base at V and 1 base at J, with 10 bases in the middle. The CDR3 runs 15 residues. The CDR3 DNA is TGTGCCAGCAGCCAAGGGGGCCTTCCCCAAGAGACCCAGTACTTC. It codes for CASSQGGLPQETQYF.

V gene TRBV5-4 combines with J gene TRBJ2-7; D possibly uses TRBD1 or TRBD2 (5 bases each). CDR1 and CDR2 (germline): SGHNT, YYREEE (reference sequence). The V and J ends lost 0 bases and 0 bases respectively, with 16 bases between them. This CDR3 region has 17 residues. CDR3 DNA sequence: TGTGCCAGCAGCTTGGCTCCTGGGACGGTGAGCTCCTACGAGCAGTACTTC. Its translation is CASSLAPGTVSSYEQYF.

The V and J genes are TRBV4-2 and TRBJ2-5; D not certain. The CDR3 has 13 amino acids. V dropped 2 bases and J dropped 2 bases, with 6 bases sitting between them. CDR1 and CDR2 (germline): LGHNA, YNFKEQ. CDR3 DNA: TGTGCCAGCAGCCAATTTACTCAAGAGACCCAGTACTTC. Residues: CASSQFTQETQYF.

The V gene is TRBV28, the J gene TRBJ2-7; 8 positions agree with TRBD2. Germline CDR1 MDHEN, CDR2 SYDVKM. The V gene end was trimmed by 7 bases and the J gene end by 2 bases; junction bases not matched to a gene: 10. The CDR3 contains 15 residues. DNA of the CDR3: TGTGCCAGCACCCCTGGGGTCGGGGGGGCCTACGAGCAGTACTTC. Its protein product is CASTPGVGGAYEQYF.

This chain uses TRBV7-9 with TRBJ2-7; D gene ambiguous. Germline V gives CDR1 SEHNR, CDR2 FQNEAQ (reference sequence). The V end lost 5 bases, the J end lost 0 bases, and 5 bases lay between the germline ends. CDR3 length equals 12 residues. The CDR3 sequence is CASSAVSYEQYF. In nucleotides, the CDR3 is TGTGCCAGCAGCGCCGTCTCCTACGAGCAGTACTTC.

The chain is built from TRBV19 and TRBJ1-1; D is perhaps TRBD1 (5 bases). CDR3 length equals 13 residues. CDR1 is LNHDA, CDR2 SQIVND, per germline (reference sequence). Trimming took off 3 bases at V and 1 base at J, with 6 bases between the two ends. CDR3 sequence: CASSITGNTEAFF. CDR3 in DNA: TGTGCCAGTAGTATTACAGGGAACACTGAAGCTTTCTTT.

This chain joins TRBV5-4 and TRBJ2-7; unclear D gene. This CDR3 has 16 residues. Germline V gene data show CDR1 as SGHNT and CDR2 as YYREEE (reference sequence). The V end lost 3 bases, the J end lost 7 bases, and 23 bases lay between the germline ends. The CDR3 here is CASSSQSGGGLREQYF. CDR3 DNA: TGTGCCAGCAGCTCCCAGTCCGGTGGTGGTCTACGGGAGCAGTACTTC.

The chain carries TRBV27 and TRBJ2-1, with 16 bases fitting TRBD2. This CDR3 is built from 19 residues. Germline trimming cut 0 bases from V and 5 bases from J; bases unmatched to any gene: 7. Germline-derived CDR1 and CDR2 are MNHEY and SMNVEV (reference sequence). In DNA, the CDR3 is TGTGCCAGCAGTTTATCCCCGGGACTAGCGGGGGGGCCGAACAATGAGCAGTTCTTC. Protein sequence: CASSLSPGLAGGPNNEQFF.

The gene calls are TRBV12-3 or TRBV12-4 and TRBJ1-5; D might be TRBD1 (6 bases). CDR3 size: 13 residues. The ends were cut back, 2 bases at V and 4 bases at J, with 6 bases in the middle. In DNA form, the CDR3 reads TGTGCCAGCAGTTTAACAGGGAATCAGCCCCAGCATTTT. It translates to CASSLTGNQPQHF.

This rearrangement joins TRBV19 to TRBJ1-2; possibly TRBD1 for D (5 bases). This CDR3 region has 14 residues. V was cut by 7 bases and J by 5 bases, with 17 bases left in between. Germline CDR1 reads LNHDA; CDR2 reads SQIVND (reference sequence). The CDR3 reads CASTLGQGPYGYTF. The DNA of the CDR3 is TGTGCCAGTACCCTCGGGCAGGGCCCATATGGCTACACCTTC.

The chain carries TRBV5-4 and TRBJ2-7; possible D gene TRBD2, 6 bases. This CDR3 has 14 amino acids. From germline, CDR1 is SGHNT and CDR2 YYREEE (reference sequence). The ends were cut back, 4 bases at V and 5 bases at J, with 16 bases in the middle. DNA for the CDR3: TGTGCCAGCAGCATACCGGGAGCGCGGAACGAGCAGTACTTC. Translating gives CASSIPGARNEQYF.

This chain connects TRBV7-9 to TRBJ1-4, with TRBD1 as a possible D gene (6 bases). The CDR3 runs 14 residues. Trimming cost V 5 bases and J 7 bases, with 14 bases left between them. Germline V lookup: CDR1 SEHNR, CDR2 FQNEAQ (reference sequence). The CDR3 DNA sequence: TGTGCCAGCAGCCAAGGGGGGTTGGGTGAAAAACTGTTTTTT. It specifies CASSQGGLGEKLFF.

This chain uses TRBV5-1 with TRBJ2-2, with D possibly being TRBD1 (6 bases). V was shortened by 6 bases and J by 7 bases, with 19 bases between the two germline ends. This CDR3 comprises 15 residues. Germline assignment: CDR1 SGHRS and CDR2 YFSETQ. CDR3 bases: TGCGCCAGCACCCCAACTACAGGGAATGACGGGGAGCTGTTTTTT. This translates into CASTPTTGNDGELFF. Using reference TRBV5-1 and TRBJ2-2 for the parts outside the CDR3, the full variable domain is KAGVTQTPRYLIKTRGQQVTLSCSPISGHRSVSWYQQTPGQGLQFLFEYFSETQRNKGNFPGRFSGRQFSNSRSEMNVSTLELGDSALYLCASTPTTGNDGELFFGEGSRLTVL.

The chain recombines TRBV7-3 with TRBJ2-1; tentative D call: TRBD2 (5 bases). This CDR3 region has 16 residues. V lost 3 bases, J lost 4 bases, and 16 bases lay in between. Germline V gives CDR1 SGHTA, CDR2 FQGTGA. CDR3 nucleotide sequence: TGTGCCAGCAGCTTCGGTGGTAGCGTGGGATACAATGAGCAGTTCTTC. Translation gives CASSFGGSVGYNEQFF.

The chain carries TRBV28 and TRBJ2-3; D remains ambiguous. V was trimmed by 6 bases and J by 1 base, leaving 8 bases between them. The CDR3 has 13 amino acids. The germline V gene has CDR1 MDHEN and CDR2 SYDVKM. CDR3 sequence reads: CASRAYGTDTQYF. The CDR3 nucleotides read TGTGCCAGCAGAGCCTACGGCACAGATACGCAGTATTTT. The full variable domain, its missing parts supplied by reference TRBV28 and TRBJ2-3, is DVKVTQSSRYLVKRTGEKVFLECVQDMDHENMFWYRQDPGLGLRLIYFSYDVKMKEKGDIPEGYSVSREKKERFSLILESASTNQTSMYLCASRAYGTDTQYFGPGTRLTVL.

The chain is built from TRBV5-3 and TRBJ2-1, with TRBD1 as a possible D gene (9 bases). TRBV5-3 falls under the ORF class, with uncertain function. V shed 0 bases and J shed 7 bases, with 17 bases lying between them. The CDR3 extends over 16 amino acids. The CDR3 nucleotides read TGTGCCAGAAGCTTGGCCTTAGCGGGACAGGGAAATGAGCAGTTCTTC. It translates to CARSLALAGQGNEQFF.

The chain joins TRBV5-1 to TRBJ2-7; 7 bases fit TRBD1. Germline CDR1 and CDR2: SGHRS and YFSETQ. CDR3 length equals 14 residues. V dropped 4 bases and J dropped 1; count of bases not matched to a gene: 5. This chain's CDR3 is CASSPWTGSYEQYF. For the CDR3, the DNA is TGCGCCAGCAGCCCCTGGACAGGTTCCTACGAGCAGTACTTC. Combining the CDR3 with reference TRBV5-1 and TRBJ2-7 gives the whole variable domain KAGVTQTPRYLIKTRGQQVTLSCSPISGHRSVSWYQQTPGQGLQFLFEYFSETQRNKGNFPGRFSGRQFSNSRSEMNVSTLELGDSALYLCASSPWTGSYEQYFGPGTRLTVT.

The rearrangement uses TRBV19 and TRBJ1-2, with D perhaps matching TRBD1 (5 bases). The CDR3 covers 14 residues. CDR1 and CDR2 (germline): LNHDA, SQIVND (reference sequence). Trimming took off 5 bases at V and 2 bases at J, with 12 bases between the two ends. CDR3 protein: CASSRGTANYGYTF. The CDR3 bases are TGTGCCAGTAGTCGTGGGACGGCGAACTATGGCTACACCTTC.

The chain has TRBV5-4 and TRBJ2-7; tentatively, D is TRBD1 or TRBD2 (6 bases each). CDR3 length: 14 residues. Germline loops: CDR1 SGHNT, CDR2 YYREEE (reference sequence). V was trimmed by 0 bases and J by 3 bases, leaving 10 bases between them. CDR3 region: CASSLVEGGYEQYF. The DNA of the CDR3 is TGTGCCAGCAGCTTGGTCGAGGGGGGCTACGAGCAGTACTTC.

The rearrangement links TRBV5-8 to TRBJ1-5, with D uncertain. V lost 4 bases and J 0 bases, leaving 14 bases between the germline ends. Germline V gene lookup returns CDR1 SGHTS and CDR2 YDEGEE. The CDR3 spans 16 residues. CDR3 sequence reads: CASSLGLTYSNQPQHF. In DNA, the CDR3 is TGTGCCAGCAGCCTGGGTCTCACTTATAGCAATCAGCCCCAGCATTTT.

The V gene is TRBV5-1, the J gene TRBJ2-1; 9 nucleotides match TRBD1. This CDR3 has 19 amino acids. V lost 2 bases to trimming and J lost 0 bases; unmatched junction nucleotides: 12. CDR1 is SGHRS, CDR2 YFSETQ, per germline. In nucleotides, the CDR3 is TGCGCCAGCAGCTTCCCCCGGGACAGGGCTCTAAGCTCCTACAATGAGCAGTTCTTC. Its protein is CASSFPRDRALSSYNEQFF.